A selection of T cell receptor beta chains follows, all from one sample in a study of T cells after yellow fever vaccination. TCRdb processed the 5' RACE reads anew with MiXCR; each CDR3 protein has one entry. Of a few hundred thousand distinct CDR3 sequences detected, roughly a sixth appear once; the ten largest clones hold roughly 17%. Here the sequenced sample was PBMCs, taken about 5 days after the first yellow fever vaccination. These receptors were collected from a man aged 18 to 29 who received the YFV17D yellow fever vaccine. Both conserved end residues are trimmed from each CDR3. Not all rows give a size; the values are once, few, many and, for expanded clones, a class.

>TRBJ2-1|NA|TRBV7-9
ASSSPRGRGGNEQF
>TRBJ1-5|few|TRBV21-1
ASSKARLPDEYSNQPQH
>TRBJ2-5|NA|TRBV20-1
SAREDLQETQY
>TRBJ2-1|few|TRBV20-1
STNSLREVAGGEQF
>TRBJ2-1|many|TRBV4-3
ASSVRVGAYNEQF
>TRBJ2-2|few|TRBV7-9
ASSRGAANTGELF
>TRBJ2-2|NA|TRBV12-3/TRBV12-4
ASSLYGGSAGELF
>TRBJ1-2|NA|TRBV6-1
ASSPDRGLGGYT
>TRBJ2-7|NA|TRBV3-1
ASSQQGVGTYEQY
>TRBJ2-1|many|TRBV19
ASSFAELVYNEQF
>TRBJ2-2|NA|TRBV4-3
ASSQRVAGELF
>TRBJ2-5|NA|TRBV5-1
AIQRSPQETQY
>TRBJ1-4|NA|TRBV9
ASSVRDRVNEKLF
>TRBJ2-2|many|TRBV4-1
ASSQGDGNTGELF
>TRBJ1-5|NA|TRBV7-9
ASSLGYKDVNQPQH
>TRBJ1-1|many|TRBV20-1
SARSGGGTEAF
>TRBJ2-1|few|TRBV5-1
ASSLAGRSEQF
>TRBJ1-3|NA|TRBV12-3/TRBV12-4
ASSQKGSGNTIY
>TRBJ2-1|NA|TRBV6-2/TRBV6-3
ASSYGQGAIEQF
>TRBJ2-5|NA|TRBV9
ASSVEVSAYQETQY
>TRBJ2-2|few|TRBV19
ASSIGAGNTGELF
>TRBJ2-1|few|TRBV2
ATVRQGPHNEQF
>TRBJ2-3|NA|TRBV10-3
AISVRGPDTQY
>TRBJ1-4|few|TRBV15
ATSRGQGYEKLF
>TRBJ2-7|few|TRBV5-8
ASSEIDEQY
>TRBJ1-2|NA|TRBV12-3/TRBV12-4
ASRSTGGGYT
>TRBJ1-3|NA|TRBV5-4
ASSDPRGSSGNTIY
>TRBJ1-3|NA|TRBV12-3/TRBV12-4
ASSSRQNSGNTIY
>TRBJ1-1|NA|TRBV7-8
ASKTEQGNTEAF
>TRBJ2-7|NA|TRBV14
ASSQDMGGALYEQY
>TRBJ1-2|few|TRBV5-4
ASSSLKGTYGYT
>TRBJ2-3|NA|TRBV27
ASSRLTTDTQY